The 27 T cell receptor beta chains presented below share a single source sample, sequenced in a study of cytomegalovirus exposure and HLA in healthy donors. Profiled with immunoSEQ multiplex PCR; TCRdb holds only in-frame clones, not every one. The sample yields under 100,000 clones, around 95% seen once. The source material was PBMCs. The receptors derive from a woman under 30 in good health and CMV-seronegative.

The chain uses TRBV7-9 and TRBJ1-5; possibly TRBD1 for D (6 bases). V lost 3 bases and J 8 bases, leaving 17 bases between the germline ends. The germline V gene has CDR1 SEHNR and CDR2 FQNEAQ (reference sequence). CDR3 length equals 15 residues. The CDR3 DNA is TGTGCCAGCAGCTTGACAGGCACCATTAGAGAGCCCCAGCATTTT. This encodes CASSLTGTIREPQHF.

The V call is TRBV4-3, the J call TRBJ1-5; 7 nucleotides line up with TRBD1. V lost 0 bases to trimming and J lost 7 bases; unmatched junction nucleotides: 9. Germline CDR1 LGHNA, CDR2 YSLEER. The CDR3 extends over 16 amino acids. The CDR3, as DNA: TGCGCCAGCAGCCAAGATGCAGGGGGGCTGGGGCAGCCCCAGCATTTT. The encoded protein is CASSQDAGGLGQPQHF.

The chain uses TRBV5-1 and TRBJ1-1; 9 bases line up with TRBD1. The CDR3 has 13 amino acids. CDR1 and CDR2 from the germline V gene are SGHRS and YFSETQ. With 6 bases clipped from V and 4 bases from J, the junction kept 4 bases outside the gene matches. CDR3 loop: CASNRGRGTEAFF. The CDR3 coding sequence is TGCGCCAGCAACAGGGGGCGCGGCACTGAAGCTTTCTTT. Full variable domain (rest looked up from reference TRBV5-1 and TRBJ1-1): KAGVTQTPRYLIKTRGQQVTLSCSPISGHRSVSWYQQTPGQGLQFLFEYFSETQRNKGNFPGRFSGRQFSNSRSEMNVSTLELGDSALYLCASNRGRGTEAFFGQGTRLTVV.

This CDR3 reads CASSSQTSGGGNEQFF. The CDR3 coding sequence is TGTGCCAGCAGCAGCCAGACTAGCGGAGGGGGTAATGAGCAGTTCTTC. The rearrangement uses TRBV7-6 and TRBJ2-1; 9 bases match TRBD2. The germline gives CDR1 SGHVS, CDR2 FNYEAQ. The J segment lost 7 bases and the V segment lost 5 bases, leaving 12 bases of the junction unmatched. This CDR3 is 16 amino acids long.

The rearrangement uses TRBV20-1 and TRBJ1-2; D ambiguous. V was pared by 6 bases and J by 6 bases, with 8 bases between. The CDR3 runs to 10 residues. Germline CDR1 and CDR2: DFQATT and SNEGSKA (reference sequence). CDR3 DNA: TGCAGTGCCCCCTCAGATGGCTACACCTTC. It codes for CSAPSDGYTF.

The chain has TRBV7-9 and TRBJ1-1, with D unclear. CDR3 size: 15 residues. The V and J ends lost 5 bases and 1 base respectively, with 14 bases between them. Germline V gene lookup returns CDR1 SEHNR and CDR2 FQNEAQ (reference sequence). This chain's CDR3 is CASSPRAGSNTEAFF. The CDR3 region has the DNA TGTGCCAGCAGCCCGCGAGCCGGGTCGAACACTGAAGCTTTCTTT.

This rearrangement joins TRBV5-6 to TRBJ2-1; D gene uncertain. The germline V gene encodes CDR1 SGHDT and CDR2 YYEEEE. V was shortened by 0 bases and J by 6 bases, with 10 bases between the two germline ends. The CDR3 is made up of 14 amino acids. CDR3 DNA: TGTGCCAGCAGCTTGGAAGCCCCGGGCAATGAGCAGTTCTTC. It yields the protein CASSLEAPGNEQFF.

The chain is built from TRBV5-4 and TRBJ2-5; the match to TRBD2 covers 7 bases. The CDR3 length is 14 residues. Per the germline V gene, CDR1 is SGHNT and CDR2 is YYREEE (reference sequence). V dropped 4 bases and J dropped 4; count of bases not matched to a gene: 7. The CDR3 here is CASSHPTGGETQYF. CDR3 in DNA: TGTGCCAGCAGCCACCCGACGGGGGGAGAGACCCAGTACTTC.

The V gene is TRBV27, the J gene TRBJ1-6; unclear D gene. This CDR3 comprises 13 residues. Between the trimmed V and J ends, which lost 8 bases and 0 bases, there was a span of 5 bases. Looked up from germline, CDR1 is MNHEY and CDR2 is SMNVEV (reference sequence). CDR3 DNA: TGTGCCAGCGCGAGCTCCTATAATTCACCCCTCCACTTT. It encodes CASASSYNSPLHF.

This sequence joins TRBV5-1 and TRBJ1-6; TRBD1 matches at 9 bases. Germline CDR1 and CDR2: SGHRS and YFSETQ. Trimming took 4 bases from V and 8 from J; bases not matched to a gene: 7. The CDR3 totals 15 residues. The CDR3 is CASSEGQGQHSPLHF. The CDR3 nucleotides are TGCGCCAGCAGCGAGGGACAGGGCCAACATTCACCCCTCCACTTT.

The CDR3 spells CASSPREGSGSAAYGYTF. As DNA, the CDR3 is TGTGCCAGCAGCCCCCGGGAGGGGAGTGGGTCAGCTGCCTATGGCTACACCTTC. The chain links TRBV7-9 to TRBJ1-2; TRBD1 might be the D (5 bases). The germline V gene encodes CDR1 SEHNR and CDR2 FQNEAQ (reference sequence). Trimming stripped 5 bases from V and 4 bases from J, with 26 bases between. The CDR3 consists of 18 residues.

The genes are TRBV19 and TRBJ1-4, with D perhaps TRBD1 (5 bases). Germline CDR1 LNHDA, CDR2 SQIVND (reference sequence). The CDR3 contains 13 residues. V shed 5 bases and J shed 11 bases, with 15 bases lying between them. The chain's CDR3 is CASSFQSGGKLFF. CDR3 DNA sequence: TGTGCCAGTAGTTTCCAGTCCGGGGGGAAACTGTTTTTT.

The chain is built from TRBV12-1 and TRBJ2-7; TRBD2, the D gene given by the table, was not confirmed from the DNA. TRBV12-1 is listed as a pseudogene. This CDR3 contains 15 residues. The CDR3 sequence: CASSPPCGFNYEQYF. As DNA, the CDR3 is TGTGCCAGCAGCCCCCCCTGCGGGTTTAACTACGAGCAGTACTTC.

This chain uses TRBV19 with TRBJ1-5, with 7 positions matching TRBD1. The germline V gene encodes CDR1 LNHDA and CDR2 SQIVND (reference sequence). Trimming removed 6 bases from V and 2 bases from J; junction bases left unmatched: 4. This CDR3 is built from 14 residues. CDR3 DNA sequence: TGTGCCAGTAGAACTGGACAGGGCAATCAGCCCCAGCATTTT. It codes for CASRTGQGNQPQHF.

This rearrangement joins TRBV9 to TRBJ2-2, with a possible D match to TRBD1 (5 bases). V was trimmed by 1 base and J by 4 bases, leaving 14 bases between them. The CDR3 consists of 16 residues. The germline V gene has CDR1 SGDLS and CDR2 YYNGEE. CDR3 residues: CASSVNSGIITGELFF. The CDR3 DNA reads as TGTGCCAGCAGCGTAAATTCAGGGATAATCACCGGGGAGCTGTTTTTT.

This clone has more than one count but fewer than ten. This chain connects TRBV4-1 to TRBJ1-4, with a possible D match to TRBD1 (5 bases). The CDR3 length is 15 residues. With 4 bases removed from V and 7 bases from J, the gap between germline ends came to 16 bases. Germline V gene sequence: CDR1 MGHRA, CDR2 YSYEKL. The CDR3 bases are TGCGCCAGCAGCCCCCCGGGCCTTGGGGCTGAAAAACTGTTTTTT. This gives the protein CASSPPGLGAEKLFF.

The rearrangement uses TRBV14 and TRBJ2-3; tentatively, D is TRBD2 (5 bases). Trimming took off 1 base at V and 3 bases at J, with 14 bases between the two ends. The CDR3 sequence is 16 residues long. The germline CDR1 and CDR2 sequences are SGHDN and FVKESK. CDR3 in amino acids: CASSQVVLAMTDTQYF. The CDR3 DNA reads TGTGCCAGCAGCCAAGTCGTTCTAGCTATGACAGATACGCAGTATTTT.

This clone has a single count. This sequence joins TRBV28 and TRBJ2-3; 9 nucleotides align to TRBD2. V shed 2 bases, J shed 1 base, and the junction held 4 bases outside the gene matches. The CDR3 sequence is 16 residues long. CDR1 and CDR2 (germline): MDHEN, SYDVKM. Here the CDR3 DNA reads TGTGCCAGCAGTTTACGGGGCGGGAGGGGCACAGATACGCAGTATTTT. The encoded protein is CASSLRGGRGTDTQYF. The whole variable domain, filled in from reference TRBV28 and TRBJ2-3, reads DVKVTQSSRYLVKRTGEKVFLECVQDMDHENMFWYRQDPGLGLRLIYFSYDVKMKEKGDIPEGYSVSREKKERFSLILESASTNQTSMYLCASSLRGGRGTDTQYFGPGTRLTVL.

V and J are TRBV11-2 and TRBJ1-2; no definite D call. The ends were cut back, 2 bases at V and 4 bases at J, with 11 bases in the middle. The CDR3 spans 14 residues. Germline values: CDR1 SGHAT, CDR2 FQNNGV. CDR3 nucleotides: TGTGCCAGCAGCTTACTTTCAGGCCGCTATGGCTACACCTTC. Translation gives CASSLLSGRYGYTF. Drawing the rest from reference TRBV11-2 and TRBJ1-2, the complete variable domain is EAGVAQSPRYKIIEKRQSVAFWCNPISGHATLYWYQQILGQGPKLLIQFQNNGVVDDSQLPKDRFSAERLKGVDSTLKIQPAKLEDSAVYLCASSLLSGRYGYTFGSGTRLTVV.

This chain uses TRBV7-9 with TRBJ2-7; 7 bases line up with TRBD1. Germline V lookup: CDR1 SEHNR, CDR2 FQNEAQ (reference sequence). The CDR3 contains 13 residues. With 5 bases clipped from V and 1 base from J, the junction kept 2 bases outside the gene matches. DNA for the CDR3: TGTGCCAGCAGCCCGACAGGGTCCTACGAGCAGTACTTC. Translation gives CASSPTGSYEQYF.

The gene calls are TRBV5-1 and TRBJ1-1, with D possibly matching TRBD1 (5 bases). Trimming removed 3 bases at V and 0 bases at J, with 12 bases between. The length of the CDR3 is 15 residues. Germline CDR1 and CDR2: SGHRS and YFSETQ. CDR3 sequence reads: CASSWGGGVNTEAFF. CDR3 in DNA: TGCGCCAGCAGCTGGGGTGGGGGGGTGAACACTGAAGCTTTCTTT.

The chain couples TRBV25-1 to TRBJ1-2, with D maybe TRBD1 (5 bases). CDR1 is MGHDK and CDR2 is SYGVNS in the germline V gene. The CDR3 is 12 residues long. The V end was cut by 6 bases, the J end by 4 bases, with 9 bases between. For the CDR3, the DNA is TGTGCCAGCAGCAGGGCGTCCTATGGCTACACCTTC. This translates into CASSRASYGYTF.

Only a few counts were recorded for this clone. The V call is TRBV4-1, the J call TRBJ1-2, with D hard to call. The CDR3 has 14 residues. The germline V gene has CDR1 MGHRA and CDR2 YSYEKL. V dropped 0 bases and J dropped 2 bases, with 7 bases sitting between them. The CDR3, as DNA: TGCGCCAGCAGCCAAGAACAGTTCAACTATGGCTACACCTTC. The encoded protein is CASSQEQFNYGYTF.

V gene TRBV19 combines with J gene TRBJ2-1, with 7 bases fitting TRBD2. Germline V lookup: CDR1 LNHDA, CDR2 SQIVND (reference sequence). V lost 2 bases and J lost 3; bases outside the gene matches: 10. This CDR3 is 17 amino acids long. In nucleotides, the CDR3 is TGTGCCAGTAGTATAATGCTAGCGGAAACACGCTACAATGAGCAGTTCTTC. Protein product: CASSIMLAETRYNEQFF.

Only one count was recorded for this clone. The genes are TRBV5-1 and TRBJ2-7; D gene unclear. CDR3 size: 11 residues. Looked up from germline, CDR1 is SGHRS and CDR2 is YFSETQ. Trimming stripped 4 bases from V and 4 bases from J, with 6 bases between. The DNA of the CDR3 is TGCGCCAGCAGCAAATCGTACGAGCAGTACTTC. It translates to CASSKSYEQYF.

The CDR3 coding sequence is TGTGCCAGCAGTCTGTCAGGGGGCGAGCAGTACTTC. It is translated as CASSLSGGEQYF. This sequence joins TRBV27 and TRBJ2-7; 7 bases align to TRBD1. The CDR3 covers 12 residues. Germline V gene sequence: CDR1 MNHEY, CDR2 SMNVEV (reference sequence). Trimming cost V 5 bases and J 6 bases; bases outside gene matches: 4.

This clone was counted a few times. This chain connects TRBV2 to TRBJ2-2; 7 positions agree with TRBD1. The CDR3 sequence is 14 residues long. Germline loops: CDR1 SNHLY, CDR2 FYNNEI. J was trimmed by 8 bases and V by 4 bases; bases with no gene match: 7. The CDR3 DNA reads as TGTGCCAGCAGTGCTAGACAGGGTGCAGGGGAGCTGTTTTTT. Translating it yields CASSARQGAGELFF.